The entry below describes one T cell receptor beta chain. Its specificity is not known. This sample was included in a study of T cell responses to AZD1222 COVID-19 vaccine. Study results and limitations: AZD1222 recipients seropositive at baseline numbered only six or seven. Spike-wide coverage was observed for vaccine-associated CD4 TCRs, with dominant responses at 160-218 and 743-854. There were mostly white British donors and more females than males, and clonal diversity was possibly underestimated. Repertoire sampling occurred only after the peak T cell response.

Produced via immunoSEQ multiplex PCR; TCRdb's table is partial and in-frame only. The sample carries over 150,000 clones, 80% to 95% recorded once. Here the sequenced sample was peripheral blood, taken 28 days after the second dose of the MenACWY control vaccine. This receptor was obtained from an adult who received the MenACWY meningococcal vaccine as a control.

The CDR3 DNA follows: TGTGCCAGCAGTGACCCCGGGACGGCCTATGGCTACACCTTC. Its translation is CASSDPGTAYGYTF. V is TRBV6-4 and J is TRBJ1-2, with D maybe TRBD1 (5 bases). From germline, CDR1 is MRHNA and CDR2 SNTAGT. The CDR3 length is 14 residues. Trimming left V 2 bases short and J 4 bases short, with 11 bases between.